This T cell receptor (beta chain) was identified in a study of cytomegalovirus exposure and HLA in healthy donors. General observations from the study: There were 160 or so TCR beta chains listed as cytomegalovirus-associated.

In the PCR, 60 Vbeta and 13 Jbeta primers were used. This table comes from immunoSEQ multiplex PCR, and its TCRdb copy is limited to in-frame clones, with some not included. This table holds 210,000 or so clones, 70% to 85% found once. The CDR3 runs 14 residues. Germline loops: CDR1 SNHLY, CDR2 FYNNEI. V gave up 5 bases and J gave up 4 bases; unmatched junction bases: 3. Turning to this clone: The antigen is unknown.

The V gene is TRBV2, the J gene TRBJ1-1, with 11 nucleotides matching TRBD1. The clonotype comes from a woman aged 60-75 years in good health and CMV-seropositive. The sequenced sample was PBMCs. The CDR3 DNA reads as TGTGCCAGCAGTCTTGGGACAGGGGGCACTGAAGCTTTCTTT. It encodes CASSLGTGGTEAFF. The complete variable domain, with remaining parts taken from reference TRBV2 and TRBJ1-1, reads EPEVTQTPSHQVTQMGQEVILRCVPISNHLYFYWYRQILGQKVEFLVSFYNNEISEKSEIFDDQFSVERPDGSNFTLKIRSTKLEDSAMYFCASSLGTGGTEAFFGQGTRLTVV.